This passage covers 18 T cell receptor beta chains from one sample sequenced in a study of cytomegalovirus exposure and HLA in healthy donors. Clones were sequenced by immunoSEQ multiplex PCR, and TCRdb holds only the in-frame ones, with some missing. The table lists approximately 60,000 clones, approximately 95% of them singletons. Specimen: PBMCs. These receptors all stem from a woman aged 18-29 years in good health and CMV-seropositive.

This clone was counted a single time. V gene TRBV15 combines with J gene TRBJ2-5; possibly TRBD2 for D (7 bases). The CDR3 sequence is 14 residues long. The V gene lost 1 base and the J gene lost 4 bases, with 10 bases spanning the gap. Germline CDR1 is LNHNV and CDR2 is YYDKDF (reference sequence). CDR3 sequence reads: CATSRGGGPETQYF. The CDR3 bases are TGTGCCACCAGCAGAGGGGGGGGCCCAGAGACCCAGTACTTC.

The chain carries TRBV9 and TRBJ2-7; 7 nucleotides line up with TRBD2. With V trimmed by 4 bases and J by 4 bases, 11 bases remained unmatched. The CDR3 sequence is 15 residues long. CDR1 is SGDLS and CDR2 is YYNGEE in the germline V gene. This CDR3 is CASSSERVGRYEQYF. As DNA, the CDR3 is TGTGCCAGCAGCTCTGAGCGGGTCGGGAGGTACGAGCAGTACTTC.

The chain links TRBV19 to TRBJ1-4; D gene unclear. The CDR3 is 13 residues long. With 1 base removed from V and 10 bases from J, the gap between germline ends came to 10 bases. The germline CDR1 and CDR2 sequences are LNHDA and SQIVND (reference sequence). In nucleotides, the CDR3 is TGTGCCAGTAGTATAGGCACGGGGAGAAAACTGTTTTTT. It is translated as CASSIGTGRKLFF.

The table lists this clone with a count of one. This sequence joins TRBV10-3 and TRBJ1-4; D remains unclear. CDR1 is ENHRY and CDR2 is SYGVKD in the germline V gene. Between the trimmed V and J ends, which lost 2 bases and 8 bases, there was a span of 12 bases. The CDR3 length is 14 residues. In DNA, the CDR3 is TGTGCCATCAGTGAGCGGGAAAGGGAAGAAAAACTGTTTTTT. It specifies CAISEREREEKLFF.

The chain carries TRBV11-2 and TRBJ1-2; tentatively, D is TRBD1 (6 bases). Germline lookup yields CDR1 SGHAT and CDR2 FQNNGV. Trimming shortened V by 5 bases and J by 12 bases, and 19 bases separated the two germline ends. The length of the CDR3 is 13 residues. The CDR3 bases are TGTGCCAGCAGCCCGCTCGTTCTGGGGGCAGACACCTTC. It yields the protein CASSPLVLGADTF. Full variable domain (remainder filled in from reference TRBV11-2 and TRBJ1-2): EAGVAQSPRYKIIEKRQSVAFWCNPISGHATLYWYQQILGQGPKLLIQFQNNGVVDDSQLPKDRFSAERLKGVDSTLKIQPAKLEDSAVYLCASSPLVLGADTFGSGTRLTVV.

This sequence joins TRBV28 and TRBJ2-3; a possible D gene is TRBD1 (5 bases). Germline V gene data show CDR1 as MDHEN and CDR2 as SYDVKM. This CDR3 is built from 13 residues. V lost 5 bases and J 4 bases, leaving 10 bases between the germline ends. Here the CDR3 reads CASSPWGADTQYF. In nucleotides, the CDR3 is TGTGCCAGCAGTCCGTGGGGCGCAGATACGCAGTATTTT.

The DNA of the CDR3 is TGTGCCAGCAGCTCCGGGACAGCAGCCTACGAGCAGTACTTC. It encodes CASSSGTAAYEQYF. V usage is TRBV5-4 and J usage is TRBJ2-7, with TRBD1 matching 7 bases. V lost 3 bases and J lost 2; bases outside the gene matches: 5. Germline V CDR1 and CDR2: SGHNT, YYREEE (reference sequence). CDR3 size: 14 residues.

The rearrangement uses TRBV9 and TRBJ2-3; D is perhaps TRBD1 (6 bases). CDR3 length: 15 amino acids. Germline CDR1 SGDLS, CDR2 YYNGEE. V was cut by 0 bases and J by 3 bases, with 11 bases left in between. In DNA, the CDR3 is TGTGCCAGCAGCGTAGTACAGGGTGTGACAGATACGCAGTATTTT. Protein: CASSVVQGVTDTQYF.

V usage is TRBV15 and J usage is TRBJ1-2; D is possibly TRBD1 (5 bases). Per the germline V gene, CDR1 is LNHNV and CDR2 is YYDKDF (reference sequence). The CDR3 has 19 residues. The germline V and J ends were trimmed by 0 bases and 6 bases, with 26 bases remaining between them. CDR3 loop: CATSRDISLGLGRGDGYTF. The CDR3 DNA is TGTGCCACCAGCAGAGATATAAGCCTGGGACTCGGAAGGGGTGATGGCTACACCTTC.

The V gene is TRBV29-1, the J gene TRBJ2-5, with 7 bases that match TRBD2. The germline V gene encodes CDR1 SQVTM and CDR2 ANQGSEA. The CDR3 has 14 residues. Trimming at V came to 4 bases and at J to 2 bases, leaving 7 bases not matched to a gene. CDR3 amino acids: CSVAPAGGQETQYF. CDR3 DNA: TGCAGCGTTGCTCCCGCCGGGGGGCAAGAGACCCAGTACTTC.

This clone was counted only a few times. This sequence joins TRBV7-9 and TRBJ1-2, with D perhaps matching TRBD1 (5 bases). CDR1 SEHNR and CDR2 FQNEAQ come from the germline V gene (reference sequence). Deletions cut 1 base from V and 5 bases from J, with 11 bases between. The CDR3 length is 14 residues. CDR3 nucleotides: TGTGCCAGCAGCTTAGAGCTGGGGGGATATGGCTACACCTTC. Its translation: CASSLELGGYGYTF.

This clone was recorded once. The chain couples TRBV18 to TRBJ1-1, with a tentative D call TRBD1 (5 bases). This CDR3 is built from 13 residues. CDR1 is KGHSH, CDR2 LQKENI, per germline. V lost 1 base and J 6 bases, leaving 9 bases between the germline ends. CDR3 nucleotides: TGTGCCAGCTCACCACTCAGGGAGGCTGAAGCTTTCTTT. The encoded protein is CASSPLREAEAFF.

This clone came up once. The gene calls are TRBV15 and TRBJ2-1; 8 bases match TRBD2. CDR3 size: 16 residues. From germline, CDR1 is LNHNV and CDR2 YYDKDF (reference sequence). Trimming took 8 bases from V and 0 from J; bases not matched to a gene: 9. CDR3 nucleotides: TGTGCCACCGGGACTAGAGCAAAAAACTCCTACAATGAGCAGTTCTTC. It translates to CATGTRAKNSYNEQFF.

The V and J genes are TRBV6-1 and TRBJ2-3; possibly TRBD2 for D (5 bases). The CDR3 has 11 amino acids. V was pared by 8 bases and J by 3 bases, with 6 bases between. The V gene's germline CDR1 is MNHNS and CDR2 SASEGT. CDR3 in amino acids: CASGSTDTQYF. The DNA of the CDR3 is TGTGCCAGCGGGAGTACAGATACGCAGTATTTT.

This clone was detected only once. The chain uses TRBV5-1 and TRBJ2-7; 9 positions agree with TRBD1. V gave up 5 bases and J gave up 0 bases; unmatched junction bases: 3. This CDR3 comprises 14 residues. The germline V gene encodes CDR1 SGHRS and CDR2 YFSETQ. In DNA form, the CDR3 reads TGCGCCAGCAGACCGGGACAGGGCTCCTACGAGCAGTACTTC. Translating gives CASRPGQGSYEQYF.

This sequence joins TRBV27 and TRBJ2-5; D perhaps matches TRBD2 (6 bases). The V and J ends lost 7 bases and 2 bases respectively, with 23 bases between them. The germline CDR1 and CDR2 sequences are MNHEY and SMNVEV (reference sequence). The CDR3 runs 17 residues. The CDR3: CASTPSGLYVLQETQYF. In DNA form, the CDR3 reads TGTGCCAGCACACCGTCGGGACTCTACGTCCTGCAAGAGACCCAGTACTTC.

The V gene is TRBV30, the J gene TRBJ1-4; TRBD1 aligns across 10 bases. The CDR3 is 16 amino acids. The germline gives CDR1 GTSNPN, CDR2 SVGIG (reference sequence). V shed 0 bases, J shed 7 bases, and the junction held 8 bases outside the gene matches. Here the CDR3 reads CAWSVESTGGVEKLFF. Here the CDR3 DNA reads TGTGCCTGGAGTGTCGAGTCGACAGGGGGCGTTGAAAAACTGTTTTTT.

This chain joins TRBV4-3 and TRBJ2-1, with D maybe TRBD1 (6 bases). This CDR3 has 14 amino acids. Germline V CDR1 and CDR2: LGHNA, YSLEER. V gave up 1 base and J gave up 10 bases, with 14 bases separating them. The CDR3: CASSQVVLGTEQFF. CDR3 nucleotides: TGCGCCAGCAGCCAAGTGGTGTTAGGGACAGAGCAGTTCTTC.